These T cell receptor beta chains were read from a single sample in a study of control samples from healthy donors and cancer patients. TCRdb's table, derived via immunoSEQ multiplex PCR, lists solely in-frame clones and lacks some. The sample records fewer than 500,000 clones, 80% to 95% being singletons. The sequenced sample was PBMCs. The receptor set was obtained from a man in his forties with head and neck cancer. Both conserved end residues are part of each CDR3. The D gene is left open where the match is weak. Some rows have no size entry. The others give once, few or many, or a class for an expanded clone.

j_call v_call clone_size d_call cdr3_aa cdr3_nt
TRBJ2-2 TRBV12-3/TRBV12-4 . . CASSLGRTGELFF TGTGCCAGCAGTTTAGGGCGAACCGGGGAGCTGTTTTTT
TRBJ2-5 TRBV28 once TRBD1 CASSSDRDRGRETQYF TGTGCCAGCAGTTCCGACCGGGACAGGGGGCGCGAGACCCAGTACTTC
TRBJ1-5 TRBV5-1 . TRBD1 CASSLEGASNQPQHF TGCGCCAGCAGCTTGGAGGGGGCGAGCAATCAGCCCCAGCATTTT
TRBJ2-1 TRBV24-1 . TRBD2 CATQSGTENYNEQFF TGTGCCACGCAAAGCGGGACGGAGAATTACAATGAGCAGTTCTTC
TRBJ1-2 TRBV9 . . CASSVGGQVGYGYTF TGTGCCAGCAGCGTAGGGGGTCAGGTGGGCTATGGCTACACCTTC
TRBJ1-4 TRBV9 few TRBD1 CASSPRQGSEKLFF TGTGCCAGCAGCCCGCGACAGGGGAGTGAAAAACTGTTTTTT
TRBJ2-2 TRBV18 . TRBD1 CASSPSGQQSTGELFF TGTGCCAGCTCACCATCGGGACAGCAATCAACCGGGGAGCTGTTTTTT
TRBJ2-1 TRBV24-1 . TRBD2 CATSPSGGVYNEQFF TGTGCCACCAGTCCAAGCGGGGGGGTCTACAATGAGCAGTTCTTC
TRBJ2-2 TRBV10-2 . . CASSEQGDTGELFF TGCGCCAGCAGTGAACAGGGCGACACCGGGGAGCTGTTTTTT
TRBJ1-1 TRBV28 . . CASSGRRGSLTEAFF TGTGCCAGCAGTGGGCGTAGGGGCAGTCTCACTGAAGCTTTCTTT
TRBJ2-7 TRBV25-1 . . CASSEYGEQYF TGTGCCAGCAGTGAGTATGGCGAGCAGTACTTC
TRBJ2-1 TRBV28 . . CASSPRRGGINNEQFF TGTGCCAGCAGTCCCCGCCGCGGAGGAATAAACAATGAGCAGTTCTTC
TRBJ2-7 TRBV24-1 . TRBD1 CATSDLGDRGYEQYF TGTGCCACCAGTGATTTGGGGGACAGGGGCTACGAGCAGTACTTC
TRBJ2-2 TRBV2 once . CASRANVASGELFF TGTGCCAGCAGGGCGAACGTGGCCTCCGGGGAGCTGTTTTTT
TRBJ2-7 TRBV6-4 . . CASSDEDYEQYF TGTGCCAGCAGTGACGAGGACTACGAGCAGTACTTC
TRBJ2-1 TRBV29-1 once . CSVEPWVHNEQFF TGCAGCGTTGAACCTTGGGTTCACAATGAGCAGTTCTTC
TRBJ2-1 TRBV27 . TRBD2 CASSSQAGGNEQFF TGTGCCAGCAGTTCCCAAGCGGGGGGGAATGAGCAGTTCTTC
TRBJ2-1 TRBV19 . TRBD2 CASSPEPGTSGKLYNEQFF TGTGCCAGTAGTCCGGAGCCGGGGACTAGCGGGAAACTCTACAATGAGCAGTTCTTC
TRBJ1-1 TRBV4-1 . . CASSQDRLMNTEAFF TGCGCCAGCAGCCAAGACAGGCTCATGAACACTGAAGCTTTCTTT
TRBJ2-2 TRBV7-9 . TRBD2 CASTVNSGSRGELFF TGTGCCAGCACCGTTAATAGCGGGAGTAGAGGGGAGCTGTTTTTT
TRBJ2-4 TRBV7-9 . TRBD1 CASSPEQGYIQYF TGTGCCAGCAGCCCTGAACAGGGGTACATTCAGTACTTC
TRBJ1-1 TRBV6-5 . TRBD1 CASIEDRATEAFF TGTGCCAGCATCGAAGACAGGGCCACTGAAGCTTTCTTT
TRBJ2-7 TRBV5-1 . TRBD2 CASSAQGTRGSEQYF TGCGCCAGCAGCGCCCAGGGGACTAGGGGATCCGAGCAGTACTTC
TRBJ1-2 TRBV5-1 . . CASGHSNEGYGYTF TGCGCCAGCGGGCATTCCAACGAAGGGTATGGCTACACCTTC
TRBJ2-5 TRBV5-1 . . CASSPGRKGEGRETQYF TGCGCCAGCAGCCCGGGGAGGAAGGGGGAAGGAAGAGAGACCCAGTACTTC
TRBJ2-2 TRBV10-2 . . CASSEEGRVELFF TGCGCCAGCAGTGAGGAGGGGAGAGTGGAGCTGTTTTTT
TRBJ2-7 TRBV5-4 . TRBD1 CASSLAKGQGSSEQYF TGTGCCAGCAGCTTGGCCAAGGGACAGGGGTCAAGCGAGCAGTACTTC
TRBJ1-4 TRBV5-6 . TRBD1 CASSLEGQSANEKLFF TGTGCCAGCAGCCTGGAGGGACAGTCGGCTAATGAAAAACTGTTTTTT
TRBJ1-1 TRBV12-3/TRBV12-4 . . CASSPWTAEAFF TGTGCCAGCAGTCCGTGGACAGCGGAAGCTTTCTTT
TRBJ2-5 TRBV6-1 . TRBD1 CASSEFSGTGVETQYF TGTGCCAGCAGTGAGTTTTCCGGGACAGGGGTAGAGACCCAGTACTTC
TRBJ1-5 TRBV4-3 . . CASSQEVVVTAQLGSRNQPQHF TGCGCCAGCAGCCAAGAAGTTGTGGTCACCGCTCAATTAGGCAGCCGCAATCAGCCCCAGCATTTT